The clone carrying this T cell receptor (beta chain) came up a few times. Its antigen is undetermined. The data derive from a study of post-analysis software for immune sequencing data. Study findings and constraints: There were about 5 TRBV segments more frequent in patients than controls, and TRBV5-6, TRBV5-1 and TRBV20-1 were among them.

The authors incorporated unique molecular identifiers into the TCR beta cDNA libraries. TCRdb re-derived calls from the PCR reads in MiXCR, one entry per CDR3 protein. Of approximately 570,000 distinct CDR3 sequences in the sample, roughly 47% were seen once. Germline V lookup: CDR1 MNHNY, CDR2 SVGAGI (reference sequence). This CDR3 is built from 14 residues. V dropped 7 bases and J dropped 3; count of bases not matched to a gene: 5. This rearrangement joins TRBV6-6 to TRBJ2-7, with 11 bases matching TRBD1. The TCR was taken from a girl under 18 with multiple sclerosis. The sequencing input was blood. CDR3 amino acids: CASTGTGGDYEQYF. In nucleotides, the CDR3 is TGTGCCAGCACGGGGACAGGGGGGGACTACGAGCAGTACTTC.